The present entry profiles one T cell receptor beta chain with its context. The antigen remains undetermined. This record belongs to a study of OX40 agonist ivuxolimab in advanced cancers. Findings and caveats of the study: Clones of CD4+ and CD8+ blood T cells grew by week 6 at doses of 0.1 to 3.0 mg/kg.

Sequencing used immunoSEQ multiplex PCR; TCRdb keeps in-frame clones, though not all of them. This sample has around 11,000 clones, with roughly 80% found just once. The CDR3 extends over 14 amino acids. Between the trimmed V and J ends, which lost 6 bases and 2 bases, there was a span of 10 bases. The germline V gene has CDR1 SGHDN and CDR2 FVKESK. This sequence originates from an adult with an advanced solid tumor such as melanoma, head and neck, liver or kidney cancer. V gene TRBV14 combines with J gene TRBJ2-2; D is perhaps TRBD1 (5 bases). The sequences come from CD4+ or CD8+ T cells sorted from blood, collected in a trial of the OX40 agonist ivuxolimab. CDR3 DNA sequence: TGTGCCAGCAGTCCGGACACCAACACCGGGGAGCTGTTTTTT. It is translated as CASSPDTNTGELFF.